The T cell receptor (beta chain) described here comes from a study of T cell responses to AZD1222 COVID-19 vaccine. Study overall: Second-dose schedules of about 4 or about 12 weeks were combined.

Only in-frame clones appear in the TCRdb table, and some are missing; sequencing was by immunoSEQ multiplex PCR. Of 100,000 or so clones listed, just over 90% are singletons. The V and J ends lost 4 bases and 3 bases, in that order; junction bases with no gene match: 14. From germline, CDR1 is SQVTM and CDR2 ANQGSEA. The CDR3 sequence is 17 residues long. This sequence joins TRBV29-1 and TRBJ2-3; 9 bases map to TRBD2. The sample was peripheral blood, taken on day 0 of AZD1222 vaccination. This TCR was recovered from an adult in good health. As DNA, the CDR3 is TGCAGCGTTGTCCCGATTGCGGGGGGGCCCGAGACAGATACGCAGTATTTT. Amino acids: CSVVPIAGGPETDTQYF.